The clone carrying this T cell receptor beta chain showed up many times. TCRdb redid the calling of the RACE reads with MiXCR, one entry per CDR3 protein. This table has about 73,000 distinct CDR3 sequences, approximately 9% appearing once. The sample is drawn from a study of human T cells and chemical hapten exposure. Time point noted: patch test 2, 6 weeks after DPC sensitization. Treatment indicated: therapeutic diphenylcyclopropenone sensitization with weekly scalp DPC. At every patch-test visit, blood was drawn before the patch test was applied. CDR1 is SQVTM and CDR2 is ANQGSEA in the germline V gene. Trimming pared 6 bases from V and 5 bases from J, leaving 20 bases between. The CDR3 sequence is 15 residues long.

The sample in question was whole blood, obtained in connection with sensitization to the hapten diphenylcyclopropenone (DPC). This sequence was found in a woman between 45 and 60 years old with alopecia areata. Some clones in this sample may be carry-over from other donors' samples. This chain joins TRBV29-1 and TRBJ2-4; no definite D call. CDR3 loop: CSVYRGSSGQNIQYF. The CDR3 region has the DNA TGCAGCGTCTACCGTGGCTCCTCCGGGCAAAACATTCAGTACTTC.